The clone carrying this TCR beta chain was seen a single time. The sample is drawn from a study of radiotherapy plus CTLA-4 blockade in lung cancer. Assay: immunoSEQ multiplex PCR; the TCRdb copy retains only in-frame clones and omits some. The sample consists of some 41,000 clones, around 70% of them appearing once. Germline V gene sequence: CDR1 MDHEN, CDR2 SYDVKM. V was clipped by 2 bases and J by 9 bases, with 14 bases between them. There are 14 residues in the CDR3. V usage is TRBV28 and J usage is TRBJ2-1; perhaps TRBD1 as D (5 bases). The TCR originated in a human donor with non-small cell lung cancer who had a partial response to radiotherapy plus ipilimumab. The sequences come from peripheral blood, collected from a patient treated with radiotherapy plus ipilimumab. CDR3: CASSLGQGRGEQFF. CDR3 coding DNA: TGTGCCAGCAGTTTAGGGCAGGGTAGGGGTGAGCAGTTCTTC.